What follows are 31 T cell receptor beta chains derived from one specimen sequenced in a study of control samples from healthy donors and cancer patients. Generated by immunoSEQ multiplex PCR, the TCRdb table keeps only in-frame clones and is missing some. The sample includes approximately 24,000 clones, 75% to 85% of them seen just once. The source material was PBMCs. Receptors originate from a man aged 55-75 years with colorectal cancer.

The chain links TRBV19 to TRBJ1-2, with 12 nucleotides matching TRBD1. V lost 5 bases and J lost 5; bases outside the gene matches: 6. The CDR3 covers 15 residues. Germline-derived CDR1 and CDR2 are LNHDA and SQIVND (reference sequence). The CDR3 nucleotides are TGTGCCAGTAGTGCCGGGACAGGGGGCGAATATGGCTACACCTTC. Its translation is CASSAGTGGEYGYTF.

V usage is TRBV24-1 and J usage is TRBJ1-4; D call uncertain. Germline CDR1 reads KGHDR; CDR2 reads SFDVKD. The CDR3 sequence is 13 residues long. The germline V and J ends were trimmed by 9 bases and 8 bases, with 15 bases remaining between them. The CDR3 is CATPSPSLEKLFF. CDR3 coding DNA: TGTGCCACCCCCAGTCCGTCCCTAGAAAAACTGTTTTTT.

This chain joins TRBV6-5 and TRBJ2-1, with D possibly being TRBD1 or TRBD2 (5 bases each). CDR3 size: 13 residues. Germline lookup yields CDR1 MNHEY and CDR2 SVGAGI. With 6 bases removed from V and 3 bases from J, the gap between germline ends came to 9 bases. The CDR3, as DNA: TGTGCCAGCAGAGGGGACGGCTACAATGAGCAGTTCTTC. Protein: CASRGDGYNEQFF.

The CDR3 loop reads CASSLDSGVGNEQFF. The CDR3 nucleotides read TGTGCCAGCAGCTTAGATAGCGGGGTTGGCAATGAGCAGTTCTTC. J is TRBJ2-1 and V is TRBV7-9, with 8 bases matching TRBD2. CDR1 SEHNR and CDR2 FQNEAQ come from the germline V gene (reference sequence). The CDR3 totals 15 residues. Losses at the gene ends were 1 base for V and 6 bases for J; bases not matched to a gene: 5.

The chain has TRBV11-2 and TRBJ1-1; a weak D match, TRBD1 (5 bases). CDR3 length equals 13 residues. V gave up 1 base and J gave up 5 bases, with 8 bases separating them. The germline CDR1 and CDR2 sequences are SGHAT and FQNNGV. CDR3 in amino acids: CASSLVGGTEAFF. In nucleotides, the CDR3 is TGTGCCAGCAGCTTAGTGGGGGGGACTGAAGCTTTCTTT.

CDR3 residues: CASSSLHGDRIFEQYF. The CDR3 DNA follows: TGTGCCAGCAGCTCGCTTCATGGAGACAGAATATTCGAGCAGTACTTC. The rearrangement links TRBV7-8 to TRBJ2-7; tentative D call: TRBD1 (5 bases). The CDR3 is 16 residues long. Trimming removed 4 bases from V and 6 bases from J, with 22 bases in between. Germline loops: CDR1 SGHVS, CDR2 FQNEAQ.

The chain has TRBV19 and TRBJ2-3; 12 positions match TRBD2. The CDR3 is 15 residues long. CDR1 is LNHDA, CDR2 SQIVND, per germline (reference sequence). The J segment lost 4 bases and the V segment lost 9 bases, leaving 8 bases of the junction unmatched. In DNA, the CDR3 is TGTGCCAGGGACTGCCTAGCGGGGGGGTCAGATACGCAGTATTTT. It specifies CARDCLAGGSDTQYF.

The chain links TRBV11-2 to TRBJ2-7; no definite D call. The CDR3 extends over 14 amino acids. The V end was cut by 0 bases, the J end by 4 bases, with 10 bases between. CDR1 and CDR2 (germline): SGHAT, FQNNGV. The DNA of the CDR3 is TGTGCCAGCAGCTTAGATCGGAGTTCTTACGAGCAGTACTTC. It yields the protein CASSLDRSSYEQYF.

The chain is built from TRBV4-1 and TRBJ1-3; D is ambiguous. CDR3 size: 12 residues. Germline V CDR1 and CDR2: MGHRA, YSYEKL. The V and J ends lost 0 bases and 6 bases respectively, with 3 bases between them. The CDR3 DNA is TGCGCCAGCAGCCAAGAGAAAAACACCATATATTTT. Protein: CASSQEKNTIYF.

This chain links TRBV19 with TRBJ2-2; no reliable D call. The germline V and J ends were trimmed by 3 bases and 3 bases, with 11 bases remaining between them. The CDR3 has 15 residues. From germline, CDR1 is LNHDA and CDR2 SQIVND (reference sequence). CDR3 sequence reads: CASSIARLDTGELFF. The CDR3, as DNA: TGTGCCAGTAGTATCGCCAGGTTGGACACCGGGGAGCTGTTTTTT.

This chain uses TRBV29-1 with TRBJ1-4; TRBD1 aligns across 7 bases. Germline CDR1 reads SQVTM; CDR2 reads ANQGSEA. After removal of 7 bases from V and 8 bases from J, the junction contained 10 bases not matched to a gene. The CDR3 totals 13 residues. The CDR3 loop is CSAAGDRGEKLFF. The CDR3 DNA sequence: TGCAGCGCCGCGGGGGACAGAGGGGAAAAACTGTTTTTT.

The chain is built from TRBV5-4 and TRBJ2-3; 11 bases fit TRBD2. This CDR3 is 17 amino acids long. V gave up 0 bases and J gave up 3 bases; unmatched junction bases: 6. The germline gives CDR1 SGHNT, CDR2 YYREEE (reference sequence). The CDR3 DNA sequence: TGTGCCAGCAGCTTGGGAGTCCTAGCGGGGGGAACAGATACGCAGTATTTT. It specifies CASSLGVLAGGTDTQYF.

The genes are TRBV5-8 and TRBJ1-5, with D perhaps TRBD1 (6 bases). The CDR3 is 15 residues long. CDR1 and CDR2 (germline): SGHTS, YDEGEE. V shed 5 bases and J shed 12 bases, with 24 bases lying between them. The DNA for the CDR3 is TGTGCCAGCAGACCGCCGGAGCAGGGGTGGATCAGCCAGCATTTT. Translating gives CASRPPEQGWISQHF.

The V call is TRBV5-1, the J call TRBJ2-7; 8 nucleotides align to TRBD1. Trimming at V came to 0 bases and at J to 0 bases, leaving 2 bases not matched to a gene. Germline CDR1 and CDR2: SGHRS and YFSETQ. There are 15 residues in the CDR3. The CDR3 bases are TGCGCCAGCAGCTTGGTAACAGGGGGCTCCTACGAGCAGTACTTC. Amino acid sequence: CASSLVTGGSYEQYF.

The chain couples TRBV5-4 to TRBJ2-1; D perhaps matches TRBD2 (5 bases). This CDR3 is 13 amino acids long. With 2 bases removed from V and 9 bases from J, the gap between germline ends came to 12 bases. Germline values: CDR1 SGHNT, CDR2 YYREEE (reference sequence). In DNA, the CDR3 is TGTGCCAGCAGCTTTGACTCCGGAGGTGAGCAGTTCTTC. Residues: CASSFDSGGEQFF.

The V gene is TRBV18, the J gene TRBJ1-5; possible D gene TRBD1, 6 bases. Germline V CDR1 and CDR2: KGHSH, LQKENI. Deletions cut 6 bases from V and 7 bases from J, with 16 bases between. This CDR3 has 14 residues. CDR3 region: CASSAEGGGQPQHF. In nucleotides, the CDR3 is TGTGCCAGCTCCGCAGAAGGGGGGGGGCAGCCCCAGCATTTT.

The chain carries TRBV6-5 and TRBJ1-2; D is unclear. The CDR3 covers 14 residues. Trimming stripped 7 bases from V and 3 bases from J, with 15 bases between. Germline V gene data show CDR1 as MNHEY and CDR2 as SVGAGI. CDR3 amino acids: CASTGSGGDYGYTF. The CDR3, as DNA: TGTGCCAGCACCGGGTCGGGTGGGGACTATGGCTACACCTTC.

The chain recombines TRBV28 with TRBJ2-2, with 10 bases fitting TRBD2. V lost 6 bases and J lost 3; bases outside the gene matches: 4. The length of the CDR3 is 15 residues. CDR1 MDHEN and CDR2 SYDVKM come from the germline V gene. The chain's CDR3 is CASSLAGDHTGELFF. The CDR3 nucleotides read TGTGCCAGCAGCCTAGCGGGGGACCACACCGGGGAGCTGTTTTTT.

This chain joins TRBV27 and TRBJ1-2, with D perhaps matching TRBD1 (6 bases). CDR1 is MNHEY, CDR2 SMNVEV, per germline (reference sequence). V shed 1 base and J shed 4 bases, with 10 bases lying between them. CDR3 size: 14 residues. CDR3 DNA: TGTGCCAGCAGTTTATTGGGAGGGGGCTATGGCTACACCTTC. Translating gives CASSLLGGGYGYTF.

The count of this clone is one. The J gene is TRBJ2-7, the V gene TRBV10-2, with D maybe TRBD1 (5 bases). The CDR3 has 14 residues. The V and J ends lost 3 bases and 5 bases respectively, with 14 bases between them. Germline V lookup: CDR1 WSHSY, CDR2 SAAADI. In nucleotides, the CDR3 is TGCGCCAGCAGTGACTTGCAGGGAAGCGACGAGCAGTACTTC. This codes for CASSDLQGSDEQYF.

The genes are TRBV6-5 and TRBJ2-2; D call uncertain. The V gene's germline CDR1 is MNHEY and CDR2 SVGAGI. Trimming pared 8 bases from V and 4 bases from J, leaving 11 bases between. This CDR3 has 13 amino acids. The CDR3 DNA sequence: TGTGCCAGCGTAGGAATATCCACCGGGGAGCTGTTTTTT. Residues: CASVGISTGELFF.

A single count supports this clone. The chain has TRBV4-1 and TRBJ2-2; tentative D call: TRBD1 (6 bases). This CDR3 comprises 15 residues. V was clipped by 5 bases and J by 0 bases, with 10 bases between them. The V gene's germline CDR1 is MGHRA and CDR2 YSYEKL. The CDR3 nucleotides read TGCGCCAGCAGCGAAGGGGGTGCGAACACCGGGGAGCTGTTTTTT. This gives the protein CASSEGGANTGELFF.

This clone was detected only a few times. This chain joins TRBV30 and TRBJ2-2; 9 bases map to TRBD1. V lost 3 bases, J lost 1 base, and 0 bases stayed unmatched. The CDR3 contains 14 residues. Germline assignment: CDR1 GTSNPN and CDR2 SVGIG (reference sequence). CDR3 nucleotide sequence: TGTGCCTGGAGGGGACAGGGGAACACCGGGGAGCTGTTTTTT. Its protein is CAWRGQGNTGELFF.

The gene calls are TRBV5-4 and TRBJ1-2, with D perhaps matching TRBD1 (5 bases). Trimming removed 6 bases from V and 2 bases from J, with 17 bases in between. The CDR3 has 15 residues. Germline V lookup: CDR1 SGHNT, CDR2 YYREEE (reference sequence). CDR3 in DNA: TGTGCCAGCACACCCGACAGAAGGAAGAACTATGGCTACACCTTC. Its translation: CASTPDRRKNYGYTF.

This chain links TRBV19 with TRBJ1-5; the D is unclear. V lost 0 bases and J lost 5, with 11 bases in between. The CDR3 is 15 residues long. Germline assignment: CDR1 LNHDA and CDR2 SQIVND (reference sequence). CDR3 in DNA: TGTGCCAGTAGTATAGATGAGGGTTGGTATCAGCCCCAGCATTTT. It translates to CASSIDEGWYQPQHF.

This clone was found a few times. CDR3 DNA: TGTGCCAGCCGCGCGGGTTATGGCTACACCTTC. Translation: CASRAGYGYTF. The chain uses TRBV6-5 and TRBJ1-2; D call uncertain. The CDR3 runs 11 residues. Trimming pared 8 bases from V and 5 bases from J, leaving 9 bases between. Germline CDR1 and CDR2: MNHEY and SVGAGI.

CDR3 sequence: CASSVTSGGAGELFF. Here the CDR3 DNA reads TGTGCCAGCTCAGTAACTAGCGGGGGGGCCGGGGAGCTGTTTTTT. The chain joins TRBV18 to TRBJ2-2; TRBD2 aligns across 13 bases. The CDR3 consists of 15 residues. The germline V gene has CDR1 KGHSH and CDR2 LQKENI. V shed 5 bases, J shed 6 bases, and the junction held 3 bases outside the gene matches.

This sequence joins TRBV6-5 and TRBJ1-1; a possible D gene is TRBD1 (5 bases). Looked up from germline, CDR1 is MNHEY and CDR2 is SVGAGI. This CDR3 is 12 amino acids long. V was cut by 7 bases and J by 1 base, with 7 bases left in between. The CDR3 loop reads CASTDRNTEAFF. Written as DNA, the CDR3 is TGTGCCAGCACCGACAGGAACACTGAAGCTTTCTTT.

This clone was found once. The rearrangement links TRBV29-1 to TRBJ1-1; TRBD1 agrees at 9 bases. This CDR3 has 13 residues. The germline V gene has CDR1 SQVTM and CDR2 ANQGSEA. The V gene end was trimmed by 3 bases and the J gene end by 3 bases; junction bases not matched to a gene: 2. CDR3 protein: CSVETGGYTEAFF. The CDR3 DNA reads TGCAGCGTTGAGACAGGGGGGTACACTGAAGCTTTCTTT.

This clone was recorded once. The chain carries TRBV3-1 (or the pseudogene TRBV3-2) and TRBJ1-5; TRBD1 matches at 9 bases. V dropped 4 bases and J dropped 4; count of bases not matched to a gene: 5. This CDR3 has 15 amino acids. Germline-derived CDR1 and CDR2 are LGHDT and YNNKEL (reference sequence). The chain's CDR3 is CASSPGQGGNQPQHF. The CDR3 DNA reads as TGTGCCAGCAGCCCGGGACAGGGCGGGAATCAGCCCCAGCATTTT.

The rearrangement links TRBV19 to TRBJ1-2, with D perhaps matching TRBD1 (5 bases). In germline, CDR1 is LNHDA, CDR2 SQIVND (reference sequence). The CDR3 sequence is 13 residues long. With 8 bases removed from V and 3 bases from J, the gap between germline ends came to 13 bases. This CDR3 is CASRGRDDYGYTF. In DNA form, the CDR3 reads TGTGCCAGTCGTGGCAGGGACGACTATGGCTACACCTTC.